Listed below are T cell receptor beta chains from one sample, sequenced in a study of CD8+ T cells in alopecia areata. Libraries were prepared by immunoSEQ multiplex PCR; TCRdb keeps only in-frame clonotypes and omits some of them. In the table there are 7,000 to 9,000 clones, approximately 71% of which are singletons. Sequencing used skin, obtained at week 0. These receptors all come from a human donor with alopecia areata. CDR3s include the opening cysteine and the closing phenylalanine or tryptophan. D genes are given only for firm matches. Size is stated for part of the rows, as once, few or many counts, or as a class when the clone is expanded.

abundance,j_gene,len,d_gene,v_gene,CDR3nt,CDR3aa
NA,TRBJ1-2,16,NA,TRBV27,TGTGCCAGCAGTTTATTAGCGGGGGCCAGTCTCTATGGCTACACCTTC,CASSLLAGASLYGYTF
few,TRBJ2-3,14,NA,TRBV6-1,TGTGCCAGCAGTCCGGACAGTGCCACAGATACGCAGTATTTT,CASSPDSATDTQYF
large,TRBJ1-5,14,NA,TRBV19,TGTGCCAGTAGTCCACAGGGCCGAGATCAGCCCCAGCATTTT,CASSPQGRDQPQHF
NA,TRBJ2-2,15,NA,TRBV6-6,TGTGCCAGCAGCTCCGGGACCAGAACCACCGGGGAGCTGTTTTTT,CASSSGTRTTGELFF
NA,TRBJ2-7,11,NA,TRBV20-1,TGCAGTGCTAGAGTGCTCTACGAGCAGTACTTC,CSARVLYEQYF
NA,TRBJ2-1,15,TRBD2,TRBV2,TGTGCCAGCAGACCTGGACTAGTGGGTGGTGGTGAGCAGTTCTTC,CASRPGLVGGGEQFF
NA,TRBJ2-2,17,TRBD2,TRBV7-2,TGTGCCAGCAGCTTATGGGGAAGCGGGGCCCTCACCGGGGAGCTGTTTTTT,CASSLWGSGALTGELFF
NA,TRBJ2-3,17,NA,TRBV7-2,TGTGCCAGCAGCTTAGACGGACGGGGCGCTCTGGTAGATACGCAGTATTTT,CASSLDGRGALVDTQYF
once,TRBJ1-1,14,NA,TRBV19,TGTGCCAGTAGTAGGAACAGGGTAGTCACTGAAGCTTTCTTT,CASSRNRVVTEAFF
few,TRBJ2-1,13,TRBD2,TRBV4-3,TGCGCCAGCAGCCAAGAGCTAGCGGGGGGGCAGTTCTTC,CASSQELAGGQFF
NA,TRBJ2-7,14,TRBD2,TRBV29-1,TGCAGCGTTTCACCGGGACTAGGAGCAGGGGAGCAGTACTTC,CSVSPGLGAGEQYF
NA,TRBJ2-1,15,TRBD2,TRBV7-7,TGTGCCAGCAGCTTAGACGGGGGGGCCCTGAATGAGCAGTTCTTC,CASSLDGGALNEQFF
once,TRBJ2-7,13,NA,TRBV28,TGTGCCAGCAGTTTACCAGCCTCCTACGAGCAGTACTTC,CASSLPASYEQYF
NA,TRBJ2-1,16,TRBD2,TRBV30,TGTGCCTGGAGTGTACTAGCGGGGGGCTCCTACAATGAGCAGTTCTTC,CAWSVLAGGSYNEQFF
few,TRBJ1-5,15,NA,TRBV7-9,TGTGCCAGCAGCTTAGAGTCGGGCCCCAATCAGCCCCAGCATTTT,CASSLESGPNQPQHF
few,TRBJ2-1,12,NA,TRBV6-6,TGTGCCAGCAGTCGGCCTTACAATGAGCAGTTCTTC,CASSRPYNEQFF
NA,TRBJ1-6,14,NA,TRBV4-3,TGCGCCAGCAGCCACGAGGGGCGGAATTCACCCCTCCACTTT,CASSHEGRNSPLHF
NA,TRBJ2-5,14,TRBD2,TRBV6-1,TGTGCCAGCAGTGAACTAGCGGGGGGGGAGACCCAGTACTTC,CASSELAGGETQYF
NA,TRBJ1-5,17,NA,TRBV15,TGTGCCACCAGCACCAGCCGGGACCTTTTTCGCAATCAGCCCCAGCATTTT,CATSTSRDLFRNQPQHF
NA,TRBJ1-1,14,NA,TRBV5-1,TGCGCCAGCAGCTTGACAGGTGTGGACTCTGGAGCTTTCTTT,CASSLTGVDSGAFF
NA,TRBJ2-2,13,TRBD1,TRBV29-1,TGCAGCGTTGGCAGGGGGCAGGGCGGGGAGCTGTTTTTT,CSVGRGQGGELFF
few,TRBJ2-7,14,TRBD1,TRBV2,TGTGCCAGCAGTGAAGCGGGGACAGACTACGAGCAGTACTTC,CASSEAGTDYEQYF
few,TRBJ2-7,20,TRBD2,TRBV9,TGTGCCAGCAGCGCCCCCGGACTAGCGGGGGGGCGTAGTACCTCCTACGAGCAGTACTTC,CASSAPGLAGGRSTSYEQYF
NA,TRBJ1-1,12,NA,TRBV5-6,TGTGCCAGCAGCCGGGACTTTTTTGAAGCTTTCTTT,CASSRDFFEAFF